This T cell receptor beta chain stems from a study of blood T cell repertoires in COVID-19. Sequencing was performed with immunoSEQ multiplex PCR; in TCRdb, only in-frame clones are kept and a portion is missing. In the table there are roughly 320,000 clones, about 90% of which are singletons. This receptor was taken from a woman in her fifties or sixties with COVID-19, enrolled during active disease. The sample taken for sequencing was peripheral blood.

In DNA, the CDR3 is TGTGCCAGCAGCGTAAACAGGGTGTATTCACCCCTCCACTTT. Translation: CASSVNRVYSPLHF. The V gene is TRBV9, the J gene TRBJ1-6, with D possibly matching TRBD1 (6 bases). Germline V lookup: CDR1 SGDLS, CDR2 YYNGEE. This CDR3 is 14 amino acids long. Trimming pared 1 base from V and 8 bases from J, leaving 10 bases between.